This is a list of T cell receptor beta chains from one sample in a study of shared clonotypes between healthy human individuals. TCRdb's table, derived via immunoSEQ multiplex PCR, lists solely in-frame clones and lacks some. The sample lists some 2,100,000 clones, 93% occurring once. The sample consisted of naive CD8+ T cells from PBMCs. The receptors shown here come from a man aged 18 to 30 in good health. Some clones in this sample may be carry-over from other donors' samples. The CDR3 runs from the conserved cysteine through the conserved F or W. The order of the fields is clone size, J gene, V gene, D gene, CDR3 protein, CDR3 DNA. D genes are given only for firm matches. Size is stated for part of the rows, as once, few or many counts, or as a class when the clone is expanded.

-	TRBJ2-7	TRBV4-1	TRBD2	CASSLVAGEGSYEQYF	TGCGCCAGCAGCCTAGTAGCGGGAGAGGGGTCCTACGAGCAGTACTTC
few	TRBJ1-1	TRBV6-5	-	CATRLGENTEAFF	TGTGCCACCCGCCTGGGGGAGAACACTGAAGCTTTCTTT
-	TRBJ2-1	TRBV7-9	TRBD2	CASSPGGSSYNEQFF	TGTGCCAGCAGTCCCGGGGGGAGCTCCTACAATGAGCAGTTCTTC
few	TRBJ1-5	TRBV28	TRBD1	CASSRGGGQPQHF	TGTGCCAGCAGTAGAGGGGGCGGTCAGCCCCAGCATTTT
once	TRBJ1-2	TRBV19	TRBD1	CASSIDGEGASGYTF	TGTGCCAGTAGTATAGATGGAGAGGGGGCGTCGGGCTACACCTTC
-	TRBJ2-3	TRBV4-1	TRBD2	CASSQDRLAGYTDTQYF	TGCGCCAGCAGCCAAGATAGACTAGCGGGATACACAGATACGCAGTATTTT
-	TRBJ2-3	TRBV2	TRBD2	CAFASGTSTDTQYF	TGTGCCTTTGCCAGCGGGACTAGCACAGATACGCAGTATTTT
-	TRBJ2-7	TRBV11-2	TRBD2	CASSLYRGSSYEQYF	TGTGCCAGCAGCTTATATCGCGGGAGTTCCTACGAGCAGTACTTC
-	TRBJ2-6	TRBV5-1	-	CASSLVRSWLAEASGANVLTF	TGCGCCAGCAGCTTGGTTCGGTCTTGGCTAGCTGAAGCCTCTGGGGCCAACGTCCTGACTTTC
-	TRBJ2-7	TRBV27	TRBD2	CASSLPTLTGTRTYEQYF	TGTGCCAGCAGTTTACCTACCCTGACCGGGACTAGGACCTACGAGCAGTACTTC